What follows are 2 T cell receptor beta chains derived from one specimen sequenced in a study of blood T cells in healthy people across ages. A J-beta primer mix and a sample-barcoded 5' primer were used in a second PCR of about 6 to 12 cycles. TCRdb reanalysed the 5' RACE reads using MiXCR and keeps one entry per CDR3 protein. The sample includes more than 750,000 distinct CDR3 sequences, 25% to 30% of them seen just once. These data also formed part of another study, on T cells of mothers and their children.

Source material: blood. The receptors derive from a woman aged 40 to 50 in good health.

Here the CDR3 DNA reads TGCGCCAGCAGCTCCTCTCCGCGATTGGCTGGGGCCAACGTCCTGACTTTC. Translation gives CASSSSPRLAGANVLTF. V usage is TRBV5-1 and J usage is TRBJ2-6; D gene ambiguous. Germline V lookup: CDR1 SGHRS, CDR2 YFSETQ. V dropped 3 bases and J dropped 2 bases, with 15 bases sitting between them. The CDR3 consists of 17 residues.

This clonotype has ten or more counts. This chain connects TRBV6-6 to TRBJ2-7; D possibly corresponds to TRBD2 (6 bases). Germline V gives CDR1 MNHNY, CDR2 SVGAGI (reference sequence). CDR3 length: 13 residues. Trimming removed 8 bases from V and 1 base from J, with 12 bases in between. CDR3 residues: CASGGSTSYEQYF. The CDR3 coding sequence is TGTGCCAGCGGAGGGAGTACTTCCTACGAGCAGTACTTC.